One and the same sample provided the 32 T cell receptor beta chains below, sequenced in a study of siplizumab effects on memory and regulatory T cells. TCRdb keeps only in-frame clones here, not all; method: immunoSEQ multiplex PCR. The repertoire holds about 50,000 clones, with about 90% as singletons. Sequencing was done on a sample of naive CD8+ T cells sorted from blood. Receptors originate from a human donor in good health.

The chain employs TRBV28 and TRBJ2-7; 10 nucleotides match TRBD1. The length of the CDR3 is 15 residues. The germline gives CDR1 MDHEN, CDR2 SYDVKM. After removal of 5 bases from V and 5 bases from J, the junction contained 9 bases not matched to a gene. The CDR3 here is CASSATGTGENEQYF. The CDR3 bases are TGTGCCAGCAGTGCCACCGGGACAGGGGAAAACGAGCAGTACTTC.

This chain connects TRBV6-5 to TRBJ2-7, with TRBD1 matching over 12 bases. J lost 4 bases, V lost 6 bases, and 7 bases had no gene match. This CDR3 spans 15 amino acids. Germline-derived CDR1 and CDR2 are MNHEY and SVGAGI. CDR3 nucleotides: TGTGCCAGCAGGCCCGGGACAGGGGGCCATTACGAGCAGTACTTC. Translating gives CASRPGTGGHYEQYF.

This sequence joins TRBV6-4 and TRBJ2-3; D gene uncertain. V gave up 2 bases and J gave up 6 bases, with 9 bases separating them. CDR1 is MRHNA, CDR2 SNTAGT, per germline. This CDR3 comprises 13 residues. The CDR3 sequence: CASSDDPWDTQYF. The CDR3 region has the DNA TGTGCCAGCAGTGACGACCCGTGGGATACGCAGTATTTT.

The chain uses TRBV27 and TRBJ2-1, with D possibly TRBD1 on 5 matching bases. The V end lost 2 bases, the J end lost 8 bases, and 10 bases lay between the germline ends. CDR1 MNHEY and CDR2 SMNVEV come from the germline V gene (reference sequence). The CDR3 totals 13 residues. The CDR3 protein is CASSLDSWDEQFF. The CDR3 nucleotides read TGTGCCAGCAGTTTAGACAGTTGGGATGAGCAGTTCTTC.

The chain links TRBV5-6 to TRBJ2-1; TRBD1 matches 7 bases. This CDR3 region has 14 residues. Looked up from germline, CDR1 is SGHDT and CDR2 is YYEEEE. V dropped 2 bases and J dropped 7; count of bases not matched to a gene: 6. The CDR3 region is CASSLIRGWNEQFF. In nucleotides, the CDR3 is TGTGCCAGCAGCTTAATCAGGGGGTGGAATGAGCAGTTCTTC.

V usage is TRBV9 and J usage is TRBJ1-2, with unresolved D. CDR1 is SGDLS, CDR2 YYNGEE, per germline. This CDR3 region has 13 residues. Trimming cost V 5 bases and J 4 bases, with 12 bases left between them. DNA for the CDR3: TGTGCCAGCAGGTCCTCAGAAACCTATGGCTACACCTTC. Its protein is CASRSSETYGYTF. The full variable domain, with the rest looked up from reference TRBV9 and TRBJ1-2, is DSGVTQTPKHLITATGQRVTLRCSPRSGDLSVYWYQQSLDQGLQFLIQYYNGEERAKGNILERFSAQQFPDLHSELNLSSLELGDSALYFCASRSSETYGYTFGSGTRLTVV.

The V call is TRBV6-6, the J call TRBJ2-7; D might be TRBD1 (5 bases). Per the germline V gene, CDR1 is MNHNY and CDR2 is SVGAGI (reference sequence). Trimming removed 7 bases from V and 3 bases from J, with 16 bases in between. The CDR3 loop spans 14 amino acids. The CDR3 sequence: CASTKTASNYEQYF. CDR3 DNA: TGTGCCAGCACAAAGACAGCGAGTAACTACGAGCAGTACTTC.

The chain joins TRBV5-1 to TRBJ2-5; D unclear. CDR3 length equals 15 residues. V was pared by 2 bases and J by 1 base, with 12 bases between. Looked up from germline, CDR1 is SGHRS and CDR2 is YFSETQ. The CDR3 region is CASSFFSGFQETQYF. CDR3 bases: TGCGCCAGCAGCTTTTTCTCAGGATTCCAAGAGACCCAGTACTTC.

This clone was found a few times. The chain employs TRBV11-2 and TRBJ1-1; no definite D call. Germline V CDR1 and CDR2: SGHAT, FQNNGV. This CDR3 is built from 16 residues. Trimming took off 3 bases at V and 4 bases at J, with 18 bases between the two ends. CDR3 in DNA: TGTGCCAGCAGCTTCTTTATAGTCCAATCGGGCACTGAAGCTTTCTTT. It specifies CASSFFIVQSGTEAFF.

This chain uses TRBV6-6 with TRBJ1-2, with D unclear. Looked up from germline, CDR1 is MNHNY and CDR2 is SVGAGI (reference sequence). V lost 3 bases and J lost 6, with 11 bases in between. CDR3 length: 13 amino acids. The CDR3 coding sequence is TGTGCCAGCAGTTATACCCACGGGGATGGCTACACCTTC. It translates to CASSYTHGDGYTF.

J is TRBJ1-2 and V is TRBV9; D may be TRBD1 (5 bases). The CDR3 has 14 residues. V was trimmed by 6 bases and J by 3 bases, leaving 15 bases between them. The V gene's germline CDR1 is SGDLS and CDR2 YYNGEE. Here the CDR3 DNA reads TGTGCCAGCACCCAACTGACAGCCGACTATGGCTACACCTTC. As protein: CASTQLTADYGYTF.

The CDR3 loop is CASSYEGNYGYTF. CDR3 in DNA: TGTGCCAGCAGTTACGAGGGGAACTATGGCTACACCTTC. The chain is built from TRBV6-6 and TRBJ1-2, with D possibly being TRBD1 (5 bases). V was pared by 2 bases and J by 2 bases, with 6 bases between. CDR1 is MNHNY and CDR2 is SVGAGI in the germline V gene (reference sequence). The CDR3 is 13 amino acids.

The rearrangement uses TRBV6-6 and TRBJ2-3, with D perhaps matching TRBD2 (5 bases). From germline, CDR1 is MNHNY and CDR2 SVGAGI (reference sequence). The CDR3 contains 14 residues. V was clipped by 8 bases and J by 2 bases, with 14 bases between them. Here the CDR3 DNA reads TGTGCCAGCGACGCGGGCCGATTCACAGATACGCAGTATTTT. Its protein product is CASDAGRFTDTQYF.

The chain employs TRBV7-9 and TRBJ2-3; D is undetermined. V was clipped by 1 base and J by 1 base, with 6 bases between them. In germline, CDR1 is SEHNR, CDR2 FQNEAQ (reference sequence). This CDR3 spans 14 amino acids. The DNA for the CDR3 is TGTGCCAGCAGCTTAGGCCCTGGCACAGATACGCAGTATTTT. Encoded protein: CASSLGPGTDTQYF.

The genes are TRBV5-4 and TRBJ2-3; D is uncertain. Between the trimmed V and J ends, which lost 4 bases and 0 bases, there was a span of 9 bases. Per germline, CDR1 SGHNT and CDR2 YYREEE (reference sequence). The CDR3 has 14 amino acids. The CDR3 sequence: CASSPTPSTDTQYF. The CDR3 DNA reads as TGTGCCAGCAGCCCCACCCCTAGCACAGATACGCAGTATTTT.

This chain uses TRBV5-6 with TRBJ2-1; tentatively, D is TRBD2 (6 bases). Germline V gives CDR1 SGHDT, CDR2 YYEEEE. V was pared by 7 bases and J by 15 bases, with 17 bases between. This CDR3 region has 11 residues. CDR3: CASLRSGRLFF. DNA for the CDR3: TGTGCCAGCCTAAGATCAGGGAGGTTGTTCTTC.

The chain has TRBV5-1 and TRBJ1-6; 12 bases agree with TRBD1. Germline CDR1 SGHRS, CDR2 YFSETQ. The CDR3 is 17 amino acids. The V segment lost 4 bases and the J segment 7 bases; nucleotides outside the gene matches: 9. The CDR3 reads CASSGGDRGLPNSPLHF. The DNA for the CDR3 is TGCGCCAGCAGCGGCGGGGACAGGGGGCTTCCGAATTCACCCCTCCACTTT.

V gene TRBV7-9 combines with J gene TRBJ1-1; D remains unclear. Germline CDR1 is SEHNR and CDR2 is FQNEAQ (reference sequence). The V gene lost 5 bases and the J gene lost 4 bases, with 11 bases spanning the gap. The CDR3 runs to 13 residues. The CDR3 here is CASSDKTGTEAFF. In DNA, the CDR3 is TGTGCCAGCAGCGATAAGACGGGCACTGAAGCTTTCTTT.

This clone was seen a few times. The chain uses TRBV27 and TRBJ1-5, with unresolved D. V lost 6 bases and J lost 4, with 16 bases in between. CDR1 MNHEY and CDR2 SMNVEV come from the germline V gene (reference sequence). The CDR3 loop spans 15 amino acids. The CDR3: CASSWVGDGNQPQHF. DNA of the CDR3: TGTGCCAGCAGCTGGGTCGGGGATGGTAATCAGCCCCAGCATTTT.

V is TRBV15 and J is TRBJ1-1, with D perhaps matching TRBD1 (5 bases). This CDR3 has 16 amino acids. V was shortened by 6 bases and J by 0 bases, with 17 bases between the two germline ends. CDR1 and CDR2 from the germline V gene are LNHNV and YYDKDF (reference sequence). The CDR3 loop is CATRGGAGLMNTEAFF. CDR3 DNA sequence: TGTGCCACCAGAGGAGGGGCAGGCCTCATGAACACTGAAGCTTTCTTT.

CDR3: CASSWAGSPGYTF. The CDR3 DNA is TGTGCCAGTAGCTGGGCGGGCAGCCCTGGCTACACCTTC. V and J are TRBV19 and TRBJ1-2; D uncertain. The V gene's germline CDR1 is LNHDA and CDR2 SQIVND (reference sequence). The V end lost 6 bases, the J end lost 7 bases, and 15 bases lay between the germline ends. The CDR3 extends over 13 amino acids.

This clone was observed a single time. The V and J genes are TRBV5-6 and TRBJ2-2; 12 bases fit TRBD1. In germline, CDR1 is SGHDT, CDR2 YYEEEE. V gave up 3 bases and J gave up 6 bases; unmatched junction bases: 6. The CDR3 runs 16 residues. The CDR3 DNA is TGTGCCAGCAGCTCGCGGGACAGGGGGCCCCCCGGGGAGCTGTTTTTT. This translates into CASSSRDRGPPGELFF.

The chain joins TRBV11-2 to TRBJ2-7, with a weak D call TRBD2 (5 bases). V was clipped by 3 bases and J by 3 bases, with 18 bases between them. The length of the CDR3 is 16 residues. In germline, CDR1 is SGHAT, CDR2 FQNNGV. Here the CDR3 reads CASSFEVGVQYYEQYF. The CDR3 region has the DNA TGTGCCAGCAGCTTCGAAGTCGGGGTACAGTACTACGAGCAGTACTTC. The full variable domain, completed using reference TRBV11-2 and TRBJ2-7, is EAGVAQSPRYKIIEKRQSVAFWCNPISGHATLYWYQQILGQGPKLLIQFQNNGVVDDSQLPKDRFSAERLKGVDSTLKIQPAKLEDSAVYLCASSFEVGVQYYEQYFGPGTRLTVT.

V gene TRBV5-8 combines with J gene TRBJ2-1, with 7 bases matching TRBD1. CDR1 and CDR2 from the germline V gene are SGHTS and YDEGEE. After removal of 6 bases from V and 0 bases from J, the junction contained 6 bases not matched to a gene. The CDR3 sequence is 15 residues long. The CDR3 bases are TGTGCCAGCAACTGGGGACAGTCCTCCTACAATGAGCAGTTCTTC. It encodes CASNWGQSSYNEQFF.

CDR3 loop: CASSYSLTRKAFF. Here the CDR3 DNA reads TGTGCCAGCAGTTACTCCTTGACCAGGAAGGCTTTCTTT. This sequence joins TRBV6-5 and TRBJ1-1; D gene uncertain. CDR3 size: 13 residues. V was clipped by 0 bases and J by 11 bases, with 13 bases between them. Germline values: CDR1 MNHEY, CDR2 SVGAGI.

The chain joins TRBV5-4 to TRBJ2-7; D gene uncertain. V lost 4 bases, J lost 2 bases, and 13 bases lay in between. This CDR3 comprises 14 residues. Per germline, CDR1 SGHNT and CDR2 YYREEE (reference sequence). The CDR3 sequence: CASSPGLTAYEQYF. CDR3 bases: TGTGCCAGCAGCCCGGGTCTTACGGCCTACGAGCAGTACTTC. The full variable domain, completed using reference TRBV5-4 and TRBJ2-7, is ETGVTQSPTHLIKTRGQQVTLRCSSQSGHNTVSWYQQALGQGPQFIFQYYREEENGRGNFPPRFSGLQFPNYSSELNVNALELDDSALYLCASSPGLTAYEQYFGPGTRLTVT.

This rearrangement joins TRBV4-1 to TRBJ1-6; tentative D call: TRBD1 (6 bases). The germline V gene encodes CDR1 MGHRA and CDR2 YSYEKL. CDR3 length: 18 amino acids. Trimming removed 0 bases at V and 0 bases at J, with 12 bases between. This chain's CDR3 is CASSQDSTGSSYNSPLHF. CDR3 bases: TGCGCCAGCAGCCAAGACTCTACAGGGAGCTCCTATAATTCACCCCTCCACTTT.

The genes are TRBV5-1 and TRBJ1-6, with 7 bases fitting TRBD1. This CDR3 region has 16 residues. From germline, CDR1 is SGHRS and CDR2 YFSETQ. V was clipped by 4 bases and J by 8 bases; unmatched bases: 12. CDR3 protein: CASSGYTEGADSPLHF. The CDR3 DNA reads as TGCGCCAGCAGCGGTTACACGGAGGGGGCGGATTCACCCCTCCACTTT.

V gene TRBV7-2 combines with J gene TRBJ1-1; maybe TRBD1 (5 bases). Trimming removed 2 bases at V and 2 bases at J, with 18 bases between. There are 17 residues in the CDR3. Germline V gives CDR1 SGHTA, CDR2 FQGNSA. The CDR3 here is CASSLMVMGGYNTEAFF. CDR3 in DNA: TGTGCCAGCAGCTTAATGGTGATGGGGGGATATAACACTGAAGCTTTCTTT. Variable domain in full (rest from reference TRBV7-2 and TRBJ1-1): GAGVSQSPSNKVTEKGKDVELRCDPISGHTALYWYRQSLGQGLEFLIYFQGNSAPDKSGLPSDRFSAERTGGSVSTLTIQRTQQEDSAVYLCASSLMVMGGYNTEAFFGQGTRLTVV.

The chain combines TRBV27 with TRBJ2-5; TRBD2 aligns across 8 bases. The CDR3 has 14 amino acids. Germline CDR1 MNHEY, CDR2 SMNVEV (reference sequence). The V gene end was trimmed by 2 bases and the J gene end by 5 bases; junction bases not matched to a gene: 4. In nucleotides, the CDR3 is TGTGCCAGCAGTTTAGCGGGGGGAGGGGAGACCCAGTACTTC. It codes for CASSLAGGGETQYF.

This chain uses TRBV4-1 with TRBJ2-7, with D perhaps TRBD1 (5 bases). The length of the CDR3 is 15 residues. From germline, CDR1 is MGHRA and CDR2 YSYEKL. Between the trimmed V and J ends, which lost 4 bases and 1 base, there was a span of 14 bases. In DNA, the CDR3 is TGCGCCAGCAGCCCGATTTTTGACAGTTCCTACGAGCAGTACTTC. Protein product: CASSPIFDSSYEQYF.

The CDR3 DNA is TGTGCCAGCAGGACTGAGTCAGGGAGGGAGAGCAATCAGCCCCAGCATTTT. It codes for CASRTESGRESNQPQHF. The rearrangement uses TRBV2 and TRBJ1-5, with TRBD1 as a possible D gene (5 bases). Trimming cost V 6 bases and J 1 base, with 19 bases left between them. Germline lookup yields CDR1 SNHLY and CDR2 FYNNEI. This CDR3 is built from 17 residues.